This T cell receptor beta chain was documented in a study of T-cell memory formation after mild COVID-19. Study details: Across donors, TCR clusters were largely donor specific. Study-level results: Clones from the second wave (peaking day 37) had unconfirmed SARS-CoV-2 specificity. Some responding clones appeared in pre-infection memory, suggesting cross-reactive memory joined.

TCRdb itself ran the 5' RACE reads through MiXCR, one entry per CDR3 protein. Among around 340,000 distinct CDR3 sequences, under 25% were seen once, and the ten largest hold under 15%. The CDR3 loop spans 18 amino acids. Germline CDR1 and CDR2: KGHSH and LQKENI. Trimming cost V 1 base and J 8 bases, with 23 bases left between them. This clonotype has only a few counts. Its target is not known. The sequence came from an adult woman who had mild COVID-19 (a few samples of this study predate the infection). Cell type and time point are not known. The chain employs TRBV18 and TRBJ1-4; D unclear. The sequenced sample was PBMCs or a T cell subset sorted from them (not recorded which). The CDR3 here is CASSPQGNRPNPGEKLFF. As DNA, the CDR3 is TGTGCCAGCTCACCACAAGGCAATCGTCCAAACCCGGGCGAAAAACTGTTTTTT.